These T cell receptor beta chains were read from a single sample in a study of monozygotic twins with inflammatory bowel disease. From the 5' RACE reads, TCRdb lists one entry per CDR3 protein and no DNA. The sample data list 200,000 to 250,000 distinct CDR3 sequences. Sequencing was carried out using blood. The source is a human donor with ulcerative colitis or Crohn's disease, or a healthy co-twin of an affected twin (not recorded which). Each CDR3 is given with its conserved first and last residue.

v_call: TRBV6-5
j_call: TRBJ2-7
cdr3_aa: CASSYSLSGGTYEQYF

v_call: TRBV3-1
j_call: TRBJ2-3
cdr3_aa: CASSQVGTRGTKATDTQYF

v_call: TRBV5-1
j_call: TRBJ2-3
cdr3_aa: CASGRTSNTDTQYF

v_call: TRBV5-1
j_call: TRBJ1-5
cdr3_aa: CASSLGGWNQPQHF

v_call: TRBV12-3/TRBV12-4
j_call: TRBJ1-4
cdr3_aa: CASRNTWGEKLFF

v_call: TRBV29-1
j_call: TRBJ1-1
cdr3_aa: CSVEAGTVVTAFF

v_call: TRBV15
j_call: TRBJ2-2
cdr3_aa: CATSGLTGANTGELFF

v_call: TRBV6-6
j_call: TRBJ1-3
cdr3_aa: CASDSGNTIYF

v_call: TRBV12-3/TRBV12-4
j_call: TRBJ1-1
cdr3_aa: CASSLADSLEAFF

v_call: TRBV5-5
j_call: TRBJ2-5
cdr3_aa: CASSFIGGETQYF

v_call: TRBV5-5
j_call: TRBJ1-1
cdr3_aa: CASSLENRNTEAFF

v_call: TRBV12-3/TRBV12-4
j_call: TRBJ1-2
cdr3_aa: CASSHTVSYGYTF

v_call: TRBV5-1
j_call: TRBJ2-2
cdr3_aa: CASSQGSRTGGTGELFF

v_call: TRBV7-8
j_call: TRBJ2-5
cdr3_aa: CASSLDLSQTQYF

v_call: TRBV28
j_call: TRBJ1-4
cdr3_aa: CASSRGGQGWEKLFF

v_call: TRBV4-2
j_call: TRBJ1-2
cdr3_aa: CASSQGGTSYGYTF

v_call: TRBV12-3/TRBV12-4
j_call: TRBJ1-6
cdr3_aa: CASRISTGGTHF

v_call: TRBV5-1
j_call: TRBJ2-3
cdr3_aa: CASSTYRGRGTDTQYF

v_call: TRBV7-9
j_call: TRBJ2-3
cdr3_aa: CASSLSDWNTDTQYF

v_call: TRBV7-9
j_call: TRBJ1-2
cdr3_aa: CASSSTGTGETNYGYTF

v_call: TRBV13
j_call: TRBJ2-1
cdr3_aa: CASSLWADEQFF

v_call: TRBV11-1
j_call: TRBJ2-1
cdr3_aa: CASSGSGTSGAESSYNEQFF

v_call: TRBV7-9
j_call: TRBJ1-1
cdr3_aa: CASSLSWAPRVGFF

v_call: TRBV20-1
j_call: TRBJ2-1
cdr3_aa: CSARSLVDRDRGRGYYNEQFF

v_call: TRBV15
j_call: TRBJ2-1
cdr3_aa: CATSRALGGQFF

v_call: TRBV3-1
j_call: TRBJ2-5
cdr3_aa: CASSRIAGERGTQYF

v_call: TRBV20-1
j_call: TRBJ2-5
cdr3_aa: CSARDATGRETQYF

v_call: TRBV5-1
j_call: TRBJ2-2
cdr3_aa: CASSFPRGELFF

v_call: TRBV20-1
j_call: TRBJ2-7
cdr3_aa: CSARDQLSGAYEQYF

v_call: TRBV2
j_call: TRBJ1-1
cdr3_aa: CASSVGGFAEAFF

v_call: TRBV15
j_call: TRBJ2-7
cdr3_aa: CATSNTVSSYEQYF

v_call: TRBV11-1
j_call: TRBJ1-1
cdr3_aa: CASSGGEGTEAFF

v_call: TRBV5-1
j_call: TRBJ2-7
cdr3_aa: CASSLVSGNVDEQYF

v_call: TRBV18
j_call: TRBJ2-7
cdr3_aa: CASSPDSGVYEQYF

v_call: TRBV5-1
j_call: TRBJ1-2
cdr3_aa: CASSLTGVIYGYTF

v_call: TRBV7-6
j_call: TRBJ1-2
cdr3_aa: CASSLAQGSSNYGYTF

v_call: TRBV12-3/TRBV12-4
j_call: TRBJ1-5
cdr3_aa: CASSQDSSQPQNF

v_call: TRBV19
j_call: TRBJ2-2
cdr3_aa: CASSTAPDSGELFF

v_call: TRBV14
j_call: TRBJ2-5
cdr3_aa: CASSQVYRSTQYF

v_call: TRBV12-5
j_call: TRBJ1-5
cdr3_aa: CASGFWGAAISNQPQHF

v_call: TRBV7-9
j_call: TRBJ2-5
cdr3_aa: CASSQDPVPLQETQYF